This T cell receptor beta chain emerged from a study of T cell responses to AZD1222 COVID-19 vaccine. Findings of the study overall: Spike regions recognized by vaccine-associated CD4 TCRs spanned the protein, led by 160-218 and 743-854. Spike-specific TCRs gained breadth and depth after people received two AZD1222 doses. Targeting of unmutated variant regions was reportedly seen in nearly half of spike-specific TCRs. Donors were largely white British and mainly female; clonal diversity was possibly underestimated.

Note on this clone: Its target is unknown.

V lost 7 bases and J 4 bases, leaving 13 bases between the germline ends. The CDR3 has 14 residues. The germline gives CDR1 KGHDR, CDR2 SFDVKD. The table came from immunoSEQ multiplex PCR; TCRdb's copy has only in-frame clones and leaves some out. This table holds fewer than 30,000 clones, about 88% found once. The sequences come from peripheral blood, collected 28 days after the second AZD1222 dose. The clonotype was recovered from an adult who received the AZD1222 COVID-19 vaccine. V is TRBV24-1 and J is TRBJ2-1; D tentatively reads TRBD1 or TRBD2 (5 bases each). CDR3 DNA sequence: TGTGCCACCAGGGAACCGGGACCGTACAATGAGCAGTTCTTC. This sequence encodes CATREPGPYNEQFF.